What follows are 9 T cell receptor beta chains derived from one specimen sequenced in a study of shared clonotypes between healthy human individuals. Clones were sequenced by immunoSEQ multiplex PCR, and TCRdb holds only the in-frame ones, with some missing. The table has more than 2,000,000 clones, 85% to 95% seen once; the top ten hold about 0.39%. Specimen: naive CD4+ T cells from PBMCs. Subset reported: CD45RA+ positively selected. These TCRs come from a young man in good health. Some clones in this sample may be carry-over from other donors' samples.

The rearrangement uses TRBV28 and TRBJ2-1; D perhaps matches TRBD2 (5 bases). Germline V gives CDR1 MDHEN, CDR2 SYDVKM. CDR3 length equals 14 residues. The V end lost 7 bases, the J end lost 9 bases, and 19 bases lay between the germline ends. CDR3 protein: CASTKNPPAGEQFF. The CDR3 DNA reads as TGTGCCAGCACGAAAAACCCCCCTGCGGGTGAGCAGTTCTTC. The full variable domain, its missing parts supplied by reference TRBV28 and TRBJ2-1, is DVKVTQSSRYLVKRTGEKVFLECVQDMDHENMFWYRQDPGLGLRLIYFSYDVKMKEKGDIPEGYSVSREKKERFSLILESASTNQTSMYLCASTKNPPAGEQFFGPGTRLTVL.

The table lists this clone with a count of one. The rearrangement uses TRBV27 and TRBJ2-2; 13 nucleotides match TRBD2. The CDR3 consists of 16 residues. Per the germline V gene, CDR1 is MNHEY and CDR2 is SMNVEV (reference sequence). J gave up 4 bases and V 7 bases, and 6 bases lay outside the gene matches. The CDR3 DNA reads as TGTGCCAGCACCCGGACTAGCGGGAGTGGCACCGGGGAGCTGTTTTTT. It encodes CASTRTSGSGTGELFF.

The chain employs TRBV5-1 and TRBJ2-1; the D is unclear. CDR3 length equals 13 residues. Trimming removed 0 bases at V and 6 bases at J, with 7 bases between. Germline V lookup: CDR1 SGHRS, CDR2 YFSETQ. Here the CDR3 DNA reads TGCGCCAGCAGCTTGGAACCGTCCAATGAGCAGTTCTTC. Protein product: CASSLEPSNEQFF.

This clone was counted once. The chain is built from TRBV28 and TRBJ1-2, with 9 bases lining up with TRBD1. The CDR3 runs 15 residues. The junction had 8 bases not matched to a gene; V was cut back by 1 base and J by 8 bases. The germline V gene encodes CDR1 MDHEN and CDR2 SYDVKM. DNA for the CDR3: TGTGCCAGCAGTTTATTAGGAGGGGACAGGGACGGCTACACCTTC. Its protein product is CASSLLGGDRDGYTF.

This rearrangement joins TRBV28 to TRBJ1-1, with a tentative D call TRBD1 (5 bases). The CDR3 loop spans 12 amino acids. Germline-derived CDR1 and CDR2 are MDHEN and SYDVKM. Deletions cut 2 bases from V and 9 bases from J, with 10 bases between. The chain's CDR3 is CASSLTGAKAFF. The CDR3 DNA is TGTGCCAGCAGTTTAACAGGTGCCAAAGCTTTCTTT.

The J gene is TRBJ1-2, the V gene TRBV30; 7 bases match TRBD1. V lost 3 bases to trimming and J lost 5 bases; unmatched junction nucleotides: 3. The CDR3 is 12 amino acids. The germline CDR1 and CDR2 sequences are GTSNPN and SVGIG (reference sequence). CDR3 amino acids: CAWRDRSYGYTF. CDR3 in DNA: TGTGCCTGGAGGGACAGGTCTTATGGCTACACCTTC.

V and J are TRBV6-1 and TRBJ2-1, with TRBD2 identical over 16 bases. Germline loops: CDR1 MNHNS, CDR2 SASEGT. CDR3 length: 15 amino acids. Trimming at V came to 7 bases and at J to 7 bases, leaving 4 bases not matched to a gene. The CDR3 DNA follows: TGTGCCAGCACCGGGACTAGCGGGAGGGTAAATGAGCAGTTCTTC. Translated: CASTGTSGRVNEQFF.

This clone was seen a single time. The same CDR3 is also encoded by other DNA sequences in this sample. The V and J genes are TRBV7-8 and TRBJ1-2, with D hard to call. CDR3 length: 14 amino acids. The V end was cut by 1 base, the J end by 3 bases, with 9 bases between. Germline V lookup: CDR1 SGHVS, CDR2 FQNEAQ. The CDR3 loop is CASSLGGSDYGYTF. CDR3 nucleotide sequence: TGTGCCAGCAGCTTAGGTGGGTCTGACTATGGCTACACCTTC. Using reference TRBV7-8 and TRBJ1-2 for the parts outside the CDR3, the full variable domain is GAGVSQSPRYKVAKRGQDVALRCDPISGHVSLFWYQQALGQGPEFLTYFQNEAQLDKSGLPSDRFFAERPEGSVSTLKIQRTQQEDSAVYLCASSLGGSDYGYTFGSGTRLTVV.

This clone appeared a single time. V usage is TRBV10-3 and J usage is TRBJ2-7, with a possible D match to TRBD1 (7 bases). This CDR3 comprises 14 residues. Looked up from germline, CDR1 is ENHRY and CDR2 is SYGVKD. Trimming removed 5 bases at V and 3 bases at J, with 14 bases between. Here the CDR3 reads CAISPIRGDYEQYF. CDR3 in DNA: TGTGCCATCAGTCCCATCAGGGGGGACTACGAGCAGTACTTC.